This T cell receptor (beta chain) is drawn from a study of regulatory T cells in long-lasting Graves disease. Regarding the study as a whole: Thyroid tissue was not sampled; only peripheral blood was. Persistent patients shared some 2,500 public clonotypes among themselves. Newly diagnosed patients shared fewer, at some 970.

The CDR3 covers 13 residues. The germline V and J ends were trimmed by 5 bases and 6 bases, with 11 bases remaining between them. Germline values: CDR1 SGHRS, CDR2 YFSETQ. This clonotype was recorded many times. Its cognate antigen is unknown. For TCR beta, libraries came from iRepertoire HTBI primers and Arm-PCR of CDR3 regions. TCRdb re-called the multiplex PCR reads with MiXCR, one entry per CDR3 protein. The sample lists hundreds of thousands of distinct CDR3 sequences; around a fifth were seen once. Time point noted: persistent/refractory GD, antithyroid drugs over 5 years with positive TRAb. RNA from PBMCs was the source of the TCR library.

This chain connects TRBV5-1 to TRBJ1-4, with D unclear. The receptor was isolated from a female donor with Graves disease. Sequences were derived from peripheral blood mononuclear cells (PBMCs), sampled when the disease was refractory, from a patient treated with antithyroid drugs. The CDR3 sequence is CASSDEADEKLFF. Written as DNA, the CDR3 is TGCGCCAGCAGTGACGAAGCGGATGAAAAACTGTTTTTT.